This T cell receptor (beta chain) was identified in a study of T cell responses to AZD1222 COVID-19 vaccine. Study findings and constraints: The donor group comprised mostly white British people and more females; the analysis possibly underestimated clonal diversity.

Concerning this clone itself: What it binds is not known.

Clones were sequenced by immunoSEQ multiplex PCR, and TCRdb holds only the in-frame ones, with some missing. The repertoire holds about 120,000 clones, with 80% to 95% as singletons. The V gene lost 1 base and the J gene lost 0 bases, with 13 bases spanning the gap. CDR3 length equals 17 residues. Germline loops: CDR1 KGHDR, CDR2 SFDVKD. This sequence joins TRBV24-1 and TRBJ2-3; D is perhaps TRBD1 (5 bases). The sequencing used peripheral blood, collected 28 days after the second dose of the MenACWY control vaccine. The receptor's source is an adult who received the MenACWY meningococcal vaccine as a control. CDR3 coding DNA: TGTGCCACCAGTGATTTCACAGGTACGATTAGCACAGATACGCAGTATTTT. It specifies CATSDFTGTISTDTQYF.